Below, 8 T cell receptor beta chains from the same sample are listed, as sequenced in a study of cytomegalovirus exposure and HLA in healthy donors. The PCR ran on 60 Vbeta and 13 Jbeta primers. Sequencing used immunoSEQ multiplex PCR; TCRdb keeps in-frame clones, though not all of them. The sample yields around 100,000 clones, 79% seen once. The sequenced sample consisted of PBMCs. Receptors originate from a female donor in good health and CMV-seropositive.

The chain is built from TRBV7-9 and TRBJ2-1, with TRBD2 matching 10 bases. The CDR3 totals 14 residues. The ends lost 4 bases at V and 5 bases at J; junction bases unmatched: 2. Per the germline V gene, CDR1 is SEHNR and CDR2 is FQNEAQ (reference sequence). CDR3 sequence (DNA): TGTGCCAGCAGCTACCTAGCGGGGGACAATGAGCAGTTCTTC. Amino acids: CASSYLAGDNEQFF. The full variable domain, in which reference TRBV7-9 and TRBJ2-1 provide the parts outside the CDR3, is DTGVSQNPRHKITKRGQNVTFRCDPISEHNRLYWYRQTLGQGPEFLTYFQNEAQLEKSRLLSDRFSAERPKGSFSTLEIQRTEQGDSAMYLCASSYLAGDNEQFFGPGTRLTVL.

This chain connects TRBV29-1 to TRBJ2-7; TRBD1 aligns across 7 bases. CDR1 and CDR2 (germline): SQVTM, ANQGSEA. V shed 8 bases and J 5 bases; nucleotides not matched to a gene: 9. CDR3 length equals 12 residues. This CDR3 is CSFRQGVDEQYF. Written as DNA, the CDR3 is TGCAGCTTCAGACAGGGCGTTGACGAGCAGTACTTC.

The chain combines TRBV11-3 with TRBJ1-1; 7 positions match TRBD1. The CDR3 is made up of 13 amino acids. The junction had 1 base not matched to a gene; V was cut back by 5 bases and J by 1 base. Germline assignment: CDR1 SGHNT and CDR2 YENEEA. This chain's CDR3 is CASSRTGNTEAFF. DNA of the CDR3: TGTGCCAGCAGCCGGACAGGGAACACTGAAGCTTTCTTT.

This chain uses TRBV10-1 with TRBJ2-1; 13 bases are a match to TRBD2. The CDR3 is 14 residues long. V trimming: 6 bases; J trimming: 10 bases; junction bases outside the gene matches: 6. The V gene's germline CDR1 is WNHNN and CDR2 SYGVQD (reference sequence). CDR3 nucleotide sequence: TGCGCCAGCAGCCGACTAGCGGGAGGTCGGGAGCAGTTCTTC. Protein: CASSRLAGGREQFF.

This chain links TRBV9 with TRBJ2-7; 10 bases line up with TRBD2. The CDR3 runs to 15 residues. CDR1 is SGDLS, CDR2 YYNGEE, per germline. The junction had 5 bases not matched to a gene; V was cut back by 4 bases and J by 1 base. The CDR3 DNA reads as TGTGCCAGCAGCTACGGGACTAGCGCGTCCTACGAGCAGTACTTC. Protein product: CASSYGTSASYEQYF.

The chain combines TRBV5-6 with TRBJ1-2; 7 bases fit TRBD1. Germline V lookup: CDR1 SGHDT, CDR2 YYEEEE. The CDR3 consists of 14 residues. Trimming took 4 bases from V and 4 from J; bases not matched to a gene: 7. The CDR3 sequence: CASSQDRAIYGYTF. The CDR3, as DNA: TGTGCCAGCAGCCAAGACAGGGCCATCTATGGCTACACCTTC.

The chain recombines TRBV18 with TRBJ1-2; 8 positions match TRBD1. CDR3 size: 17 residues. Germline loops: CDR1 KGHSH, CDR2 LQKENI. V shed 3 bases, J shed 0 bases, and the junction held 9 bases outside the gene matches. The CDR3 coding sequence is TGTGCCAGCTCACCTGGACAGGGTTACAAAGCTAACTATGGCTACACCTTC. This gives the protein CASSPGQGYKANYGYTF.

This chain joins TRBV30 and TRBJ1-1, with TRBD1 matching 7 bases. CDR3 size: 16 residues. CDR1 GTSNPN and CDR2 SVGIG come from the germline V gene (reference sequence). The V segment lost 5 bases and the J segment 0 bases; nucleotides outside the gene matches: 12. The CDR3 coding sequence is TGTGCCTGGGGTAGGGGGCAAGTGTACATGAACACTGAAGCTTTCTTT. It yields the protein CAWGRGQVYMNTEAFF.